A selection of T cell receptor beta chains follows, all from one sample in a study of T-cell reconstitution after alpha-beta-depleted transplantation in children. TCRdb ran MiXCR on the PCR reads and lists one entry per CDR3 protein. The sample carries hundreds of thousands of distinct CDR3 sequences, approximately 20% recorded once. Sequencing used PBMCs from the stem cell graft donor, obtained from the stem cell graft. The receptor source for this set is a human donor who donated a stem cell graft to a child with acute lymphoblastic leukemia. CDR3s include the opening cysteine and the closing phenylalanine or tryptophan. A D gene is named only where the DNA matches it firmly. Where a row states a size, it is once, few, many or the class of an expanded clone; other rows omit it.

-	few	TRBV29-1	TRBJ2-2	CSVEDGSKTAGELFF	TGCAGCGTTGAAGATGGGTCTAAGACCGCCGGGGAGCTGTTTTTT
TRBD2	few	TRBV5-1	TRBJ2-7	CASSLLAGNEQYF	TGCGCCAGCAGCTTGTTAGCGGGGAACGAGCAGTACTTC
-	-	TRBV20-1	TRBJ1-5	CSASRVVGLWPLYSNQPQHF	TGCAGTGCTAGTAGGGTGGTCGGTCTATGGCCTCTCTATAGCAATCAGCCCCAGCATTTT
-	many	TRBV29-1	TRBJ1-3	CSSTGNSGNTIYF	TGCAGCTCCACAGGCAACTCTGGAAACACCATATATTTT
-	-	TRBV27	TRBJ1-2	CASSPIGALGYTF	TGTGCCAGCAGTCCCATCGGTGCCCTCGGCTACACCTTC
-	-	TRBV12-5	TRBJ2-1	CASGSEGNEQFF	TGTGCTAGTGGCTCCGAGGGTAATGAGCAGTTCTTC
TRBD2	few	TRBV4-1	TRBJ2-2	CASSQLISGRLRVGLFF	TGCGCCAGCAGCCAACTTATTAGCGGGAGGCTCCGGGTTGGGCTGTTTTTT
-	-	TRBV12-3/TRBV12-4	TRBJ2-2	CASTAGLYTGELFF	TGTGCCAGCACCGCGGGGCTCTACACCGGGGAGCTGTTTTTT
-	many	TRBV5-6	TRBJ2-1	CASSLVVDEQFF	TGTGCCAGCAGCTTGGTTGTGGATGAGCAGTTCTTC
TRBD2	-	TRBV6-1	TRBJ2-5	CASSPWTSRPYQETQYF	TGTGCCAGCAGTCCCTGGACTAGCAGACCGTACCAAGAGACCCAGTACTTC
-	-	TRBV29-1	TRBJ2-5	CSVSLDSQETQYF	TGCAGCGTGTCCTTGGACAGCCAAGAGACCCAGTACTTC
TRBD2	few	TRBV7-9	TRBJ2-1	CASSLSAGGPGEQFF	TGTGCCAGCAGCTTAAGTGCGGGAGGGCCGGGTGAGCAGTTCTTC
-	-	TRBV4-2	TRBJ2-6	CASSQIGGGRHRSGANVLTF	TGTGCCAGCAGCCAAATAGGGGGCGGGAGGCACCGCTCTGGGGCCAACGTCCTGACTTTC
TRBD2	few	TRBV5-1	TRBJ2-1	CASSKSSGEFNEQFF	TGCGCCAGCAGCAAGTCTAGCGGGGAGTTCAATGAGCAGTTCTTC